Listed here are 23 T cell receptor beta chains from one sample, sequenced in a study of blood T cells in healthy people across ages. Sample-barcoded 5' priming and a J-beta primer mix drove a second PCR of 7 to 11 cycles. MiXCR was run by TCRdb on the 5' RACE reads, yielding one entry per CDR3 protein. The table has 1.2 million to 1.5 million distinct CDR3 sequences, 55% to 75% seen once. The sequenced material came from blood. The receptors here all came from a man in his late teens or twenties in good health.

The V and J genes are TRBV9 and TRBJ2-7; D is perhaps TRBD1 (6 bases). V was clipped by 2 bases and J by 7 bases, with 10 bases between them. Looked up from germline, CDR1 is SGDLS and CDR2 is YYNGEE. The CDR3 is 12 residues long. The CDR3 coding sequence is TGTGCCAGCAGCGTCAGGGACAATGAGCAGTACTTC. Its protein is CASSVRDNEQYF.

The chain recombines TRBV27 with TRBJ2-5, with 9 bases matching TRBD1. CDR1 is MNHEY, CDR2 SMNVEV, per germline (reference sequence). Trimming took 5 bases from V and 6 from J; bases not matched to a gene: 10. The CDR3 sequence is 15 residues long. CDR3 residues: CASSNPGQGLQTQYF. CDR3 in DNA: TGTGCCAGCAGTAATCCGGGACAGGGTCTGCAGACCCAGTACTTC.

This clonotype is a singleton in its sample. V and J are TRBV28 and TRBJ2-1; 7 positions agree with TRBD2. The CDR3 has 16 amino acids. Trimming removed 5 bases from V and 5 bases from J; junction bases left unmatched: 12. Germline lookup yields CDR1 MDHEN and CDR2 SYDVKM. The CDR3 coding sequence is TGTGCCAGCAGTCTAACTCGACTAGCCCGGGACAATGAGCAGTTCTTC. Residues: CASSLTRLARDNEQFF.

As concerns this clonotype: One end of the junction fails to match germline, which may point to a read error. V and J are TRBV4-1 and TRBJ1-2, with 10 bases matching TRBD1. This CDR3 contains 15 residues. Germline CDR1 MGHRA, CDR2 YSYEKL. For the CDR3, the DNA is TGCGCCAGCAGCCTCAGACAGGGGGCAATCTATGACTACACCTTC. Its protein is CASSLRQGAIYDYTF.

The chain has TRBV29-1 and TRBJ2-2; D could derive from TRBD1 or TRBD2 (5 bases each). This CDR3 is 14 amino acids long. Germline lookup yields CDR1 SQVTM and CDR2 ANQGSEA. Trimming cost V 5 bases and J 2 bases, with 12 bases left between them. DNA for the CDR3: TGCAGCGTTCAAATTGGGGGAAACACCGGGGAGCTGTTTTTT. It encodes CSVQIGGNTGELFF.

The chain carries TRBV4-3 and TRBJ2-7; D may be TRBD2 (6 bases). Germline CDR1 LGHNA, CDR2 YSLEER. Trimming pared 1 base from V and 3 bases from J, leaving 13 bases between. This CDR3 has 15 amino acids. This CDR3 is CASSQARGGHYEQYF. CDR3 DNA: TGCGCCAGCAGCCAAGCGAGGGGAGGACACTACGAGCAGTACTTC.

This clonotype was counted a few times. The J gene is TRBJ1-2, the V gene TRBV6-6; possibly TRBD1 for D (5 bases). V was shortened by 0 bases and J by 3 bases, with 14 bases between the two germline ends. The V gene's germline CDR1 is MNHNY and CDR2 SVGAGI (reference sequence). The CDR3 runs to 16 residues. CDR3 DNA: TGTGCCAGCAGTTACTCTAGGTCTGGGGCGGACTATGGCTACACCTTC. Its translation: CASSYSRSGADYGYTF.

This chain joins TRBV5-5 and TRBJ2-1; 12 bases line up with TRBD2. In germline, CDR1 is SGHKS, CDR2 YYEKEE (reference sequence). The CDR3 has 18 residues. The trim removed 0 bases at V and 8 bases at J, leaving 12 bases unmatched. CDR3 sequence reads: CASSLGLAGGGLVDEQFF. CDR3 coding DNA: TGTGCCAGCAGCTTGGGTCTAGCGGGAGGGGGTCTTGTAGATGAGCAGTTCTTC.

The gene calls are TRBV28 and TRBJ1-1, with no clear D. This CDR3 has 12 amino acids. Germline CDR1 reads MDHEN; CDR2 reads SYDVKM. The germline V and J ends were trimmed by 6 bases and 0 bases, with 5 bases remaining between them. CDR3 amino acids: CASRVVNTEAFF. The DNA of the CDR3 is TGTGCCAGCAGGGTAGTGAACACTGAAGCTTTCTTT.

The rearrangement joins TRBV6-2 or TRBV6-3 to TRBJ1-1; D not resolved. Germline CDR1 MNHEY, CDR2 SVGEGT. The V end lost 0 bases, the J end lost 0 bases, and 11 bases lay between the germline ends. The CDR3 length is 16 residues. CDR3 DNA sequence: TGTGCCAGCAGTTACTCTACGGCAAAAATGAACACTGAAGCTTTCTTT. This encodes CASSYSTAKMNTEAFF.

This clonotype occurred a few times. The chain employs TRBV5-5 and TRBJ2-1, with 10 bases matching TRBD2. Germline V gene lookup returns CDR1 SGHKS and CDR2 YYEKEE (reference sequence). Trimming took 3 bases from V and 7 from J; bases not matched to a gene: 10. The CDR3 is 16 residues long. The CDR3 nucleotides read TGTGCCAGCAGCTCAAAATTAGCGGGGGGTTGGAATGAGCAGTTCTTC. It specifies CASSSKLAGGWNEQFF.

The chain joins TRBV29-1 to TRBJ1-2; a possible D gene is TRBD1 (6 bases). Trimming pared 4 bases from V and 6 bases from J, leaving 18 bases between. Per the germline V gene, CDR1 is SQVTM and CDR2 is ANQGSEA. This CDR3 spans 14 amino acids. CDR3 DNA: TGCAGCGTTGTTACTACAGGGCGCCAAAATGGCTACACCTTC. This encodes CSVVTTGRQNGYTF.

The rearrangement links TRBV29-1 to TRBJ1-5; 8 nucleotides line up with TRBD1. Germline V CDR1 and CDR2: SQVTM, ANQGSEA. The CDR3 has 15 amino acids. The trim removed 2 bases at V and 4 bases at J, leaving 7 bases unmatched. The CDR3 region is CSVEIPGQANQPQHF. The DNA of the CDR3 is TGCAGCGTTGAAATACCGGGACAGGCGAATCAGCCCCAGCATTTT.

This clonotype was seen once. This rearrangement joins TRBV6-6 to TRBJ2-3; 7 bases map to TRBD2. Germline V gene lookup returns CDR1 MNHNY and CDR2 SVGAGI (reference sequence). CDR3 length: 15 residues. V shed 6 bases and J 3 bases; nucleotides not matched to a gene: 9. The CDR3 region has the DNA TGTGCCAGCAGACAAGCGGGAAGGAAGACAGATACGCAGTATTTT. This codes for CASRQAGRKTDTQYF.

As to this clonotype: One junction end does not reproduce the germline sequence, and a read error may be involved. V and J are TRBV7-9 and TRBJ1-2; TRBD1 might be the D (5 bases). The CDR3 loop spans 14 amino acids. Germline V gives CDR1 SEHNR, CDR2 FQNEAQ (reference sequence). CDR3 sequence: CASSVPGGDYDYTF. The CDR3, as DNA: TGTGCCAGCAGCGTCCCGGGGGGGGACTATGACTACACCTTC. Looking up the rest from reference TRBV7-9 and TRBJ1-2 gives the full variable domain: DTGVSQNPRHKITKRGQNVTFRCDPISEHNRLYWYRQTLGQGPEFLTYFQNEAQLEKSRLLSDRFSAERPKGSFSTLEIQRTEQGDSAMYLCASSVPGGDYDYTFGSGTRLTVV.

The chain has TRBV20-1 and TRBJ2-1; 8 nucleotides match TRBD2. CDR1 and CDR2 from the germline V gene are DFQATT and SNEGSKA (reference sequence). The length of the CDR3 is 16 residues. The V segment lost 0 bases and the J segment 4 bases; nucleotides outside the gene matches: 8. The CDR3 reads CSARDKRRGGYNEQFF. CDR3 sequence (DNA): TGCAGTGCTAGAGATAAACGACGGGGGGGGTACAATGAGCAGTTCTTC.

The rearrangement uses TRBV2 and TRBJ2-7; 8 bases map to TRBD2. Per the germline V gene, CDR1 is SNHLY and CDR2 is FYNNEI. This CDR3 spans 19 amino acids. After removal of 2 bases from V and 4 bases from J, the junction contained 19 bases not matched to a gene. In DNA, the CDR3 is TGTGCCAGCAGTGAAAGAGGGGGTATGGTGGCGGGGGGACCATACGAGCAGTACTTC. Protein sequence: CASSERGGMVAGGPYEQYF.

This clonotype appeared a few times. The V and J genes are TRBV27 and TRBJ1-1, with a possible D match to TRBD1 (5 bases). Germline CDR1 MNHEY, CDR2 SMNVEV (reference sequence). The CDR3 covers 14 residues. Trimming shortened V by 6 bases and J by 3 bases, and 14 bases separated the two germline ends. The CDR3 is CASRDQGTDTEAFF. CDR3 coding DNA: TGTGCCAGCAGGGATCAGGGTACTGACACTGAAGCTTTCTTT.

This clonotype was recorded once. The rearrangement joins TRBV10-3 to TRBJ2-5; tentative D call: TRBD2 (6 bases). Deletions cut 3 bases from V and 4 bases from J, with 15 bases between. There are 15 residues in the CDR3. Germline V gene sequence: CDR1 ENHRY, CDR2 SYGVKD. The CDR3 bases are TGTGCCATCAGTGATGGGCAGGGAGGAGGAGAGACCCAGTACTTC. It is translated as CAISDGQGGGETQYF.

This sequence joins TRBV29-1 and TRBJ2-5; D could derive from TRBD1 or TRBD2 (5 bases each). The end of the DNA fits TRBJ2-7 better, so the J call may be wrong. The CDR3 sequence is 12 residues long. Per the germline V gene, CDR1 is SQVTM and CDR2 is ANQGSEA. Here the CDR3 reads CSVEGEGREQYF. In DNA, the CDR3 is TGCAGCGTTGAAGGAGAGGGACGCGAGCAGTACTTC.

The gene calls are TRBV12-3 or TRBV12-4 and TRBJ2-7; TRBD2 is a possible D gene (6 bases). This CDR3 has 15 residues. The V end was cut by 5 bases, the J end by 0 bases, with 14 bases between. The CDR3 loop reads CASSPTSKGSYEQYF. The CDR3 DNA reads as TGTGCCAGCAGTCCCACTAGCAAAGGCTCCTACGAGCAGTACTTC.

This clonotype is a singleton in its sample. Here the CDR3 reads CASSDGSLIQETQYF. In nucleotides, the CDR3 is TGTGCCAGCAGTGATGGCAGCCTGATTCAAGAGACCCAGTACTTC. The gene calls are TRBV6-1 and TRBJ2-5; D call uncertain. CDR1 MNHNS and CDR2 SASEGT come from the germline V gene. The CDR3 runs to 15 residues. V was clipped by 3 bases and J by 2 bases, with 13 bases between them.

This chain connects TRBV4-1 to TRBJ2-1; D ambiguous. Trimming left V 8 bases short and J 4 bases short, with 15 bases between. This CDR3 comprises 14 residues. Germline lookup yields CDR1 MGHRA and CDR2 YSYEKL. The CDR3 sequence is CASSSRGDYNEQFF. The DNA for the CDR3 is TGCGCCAGCTCATCACGAGGAGATTACAATGAGCAGTTCTTC.